This paragraph reports one T cell receptor (beta chain). Generated by immunoSEQ multiplex PCR, the TCRdb table keeps only in-frame clones and is missing some. The table includes roughly 100,000 clones, just over 90% detected once. The data originate from a study of control samples from healthy donors and cancer patients. The CDR3 loop spans 14 amino acids. V trimming: 0 bases; J trimming: 7 bases; junction bases outside the gene matches: 7. Germline CDR1 is GTSNPN and CDR2 is SVGIG (reference sequence). The TCR was taken from a woman aged 18-35 years in good health. What was sequenced was blood. The gene calls are TRBV30 and TRBJ2-3, with 7 bases fitting TRBD2. In DNA form, the CDR3 reads TGTGCCTGGAGTGTCACACTGGGGGGGAATACGCAGTATTTT. This codes for CAWSVTLGGNTQYF.